This entry features one T cell receptor beta chain sequence. CDR3 length: 15 residues. Germline V gives CDR1 WSHSY, CDR2 SAAADI. With V trimmed by 10 bases and J by 6 bases, 11 bases remained unmatched. The sample originates from a study of blood T cell repertoires in COVID-19. In the study overall: Acute and convalescent COVID-19 specimens originated in the United States, Italy and Spain. PBMCs, B-cell-depleted T cells, or T cells were the source of the cDNA or gDNA that made up the material.

Authors' analysis steps: Quantification of nucleated cells was approximated via reference gene primer amplification. Data came from immunoSEQ multiplex PCR; TCRdb stores just in-frame clones and leaves some out. The D gene and trimming were derived from the DNA, and the V and J assignments and clone size from that table. The data show tens of thousands of clones, roughly 85% seen once. The sample was peripheral blood. This chain uses TRBV10-2 with TRBJ1-6; 8 bases agree with TRBD1. This receptor was taken from an elderly woman with acute or convalescent COVID-19. CDR3: CATGGIGQGNSPLHF. The CDR3, as DNA: TGCGCCACCGGTGGGATAGGACAGGGTAATTCACCCCTCCACTTT.